The clone carrying this TCR beta chain was observed many times. Its antigen is currently unknown. The junction and the germline gene differ at one end; a read error may be behind it. This sample was taken from a study of regulatory T cells in long-lasting Graves disease. Germline values: CDR1 DFQATT, CDR2 SNEGSKA (reference sequence). The CDR3 is 16 residues long. Relying on iRepertoire HTBI primers and Arm-PCR of CDR3 regions, the team built TCR beta libraries. Under the authors' procedure: Detected in the samples were just over 60 TRBV and 15 or so TRBJ segments. TCRdb re-called the multiplex PCR reads with MiXCR, one entry per CDR3 protein. In this record, the V and J calls reflect TCRdb's handling and not the investigators' own analysis. In the table there are about 660,000 distinct CDR3 sequences, approximately 31% of which are singletons. Study-level findings and limits: TRBV28 was favored in persistent disease, as were TRBJ1-2 and TRBJ2-5.

Time point noted: persistent/refractory GD, antithyroid drugs over 5 years with positive TRAb. There was RNA extracted from PBMCs, and the TCR library was made from it. EDTA tubes were used for drawing approximately 8.4 milliliters of peripheral blood. The specimen was peripheral blood mononuclear cells (PBMCs), collected when the disease was refractory, from a patient treated with antithyroid drugs. The TCR originated in a female donor with Graves disease. This chain joins TRBV20-1 and TRBJ2-4; 9 bases align to TRBD1. The CDR3 spells CSARGVGQGGRNIQYF. The CDR3 coding sequence is TGCAGTGCCAGAGGTGTGGGACAGGGCGGGAGAAACATTCAGTACTTC.